The rows below give T cell receptor beta chains drawn from one sample of a study of shared clonotypes between healthy human individuals. Measured with immunoSEQ multiplex PCR; TCRdb has only the in-frame clones, and not every one. The data contain 1.5 million to 1.9 million clones, approximately 98% of them singletons. The sample taken for sequencing was naive CD4+ T cells sorted from blood. Every receptor here comes from a man in his thirties or forties in good health. CDR3s include the opening cysteine and the closing phenylalanine or tryptophan. A D gene is named only where the DNA matches it firmly.

D gene,V gene,J gene,CDR3 DNA,CDR3 protein
TRBD1,TRBV28,TRBJ1-5,TGTGCCAGCAGTTACACCGGGACAGGGGTACAGCCCCAGCATTTT,CASSYTGTGVQPQHF
TRBD2,TRBV6-5,TRBJ2-1,TGTGCCAGCACTCCGACTAGCGGGAACTATGAGCAGTTCTTC,CASTPTSGNYEQFF
.,TRBV11-2,TRBJ1-1,TGTGCCAGTTCCGGGACCATTGGCACTGAAGCTTTCTTT,CASSGTIGTEAFF
TRBD2,TRBV28,TRBJ2-1,TGTGCCAGCAGCTTGATACTAGCGGGAGTCAATGAGCAGTTCTTC,CASSLILAGVNEQFF
TRBD1,TRBV18,TRBJ2-7,TGTGCCAGCTCAGCACGAACCTTCGGGACAGCTTCCTACGAGCAGTACTTC,CASSARTFGTASYEQYF
.,TRBV19,TRBJ2-5,TGTGCCAGTAGTCCAAGAGAACTAGCCCAAGAGACCCAGTACTTC,CASSPRELAQETQYF
TRBD1,TRBV28,TRBJ2-7,TGTGCCAGCACCAAGGTGGGGCGACAGGGGGCGCTGCAGTACTTC,CASTKVGRQGALQYF
.,TRBV18,TRBJ2-7,TGTGCCAGCTCAGGGGGGACCCCTCACTACGAGCAGTACTTC,CASSGGTPHYEQYF
.,TRBV5-1,TRBJ1-1,TGCGCCAGCAGCACGGCCCCCGACGCCGAAGCTTTCTTT,CASSTAPDAEAFF
TRBD1,TRBV7-3,TRBJ2-1,TGTGCCAGCAGCTTAGTACCACAGGGGGCGCTTGAGAATGAGCAGTTCTTC,CASSLVPQGALENEQFF
TRBD1,TRBV19,TRBJ1-5,TGTGCCAGTAGTATAGGAGGAGTAGGGGGCCCTCAGCCCCAGCATTTT,CASSIGGVGGPQPQHF
.,TRBV5-4,TRBJ1-2,TGTGCCAGCAGCCCCCCGGACAGTAACTATGGCTACACCTTC,CASSPPDSNYGYTF
.,TRBV5-6,TRBJ1-2,TGTGCCAGCAGCTTGATGGAGGCAGCCTATGGCTACACCTTC,CASSLMEAAYGYTF
.,TRBV6-5,TRBJ2-5,TGTGCCAGCAGGCCCTCTTCTAACCAAGAGACCCAGTACTTC,CASRPSSNQETQYF
.,TRBV11-2,TRBJ2-1,TGTGCCAGCAGCTTGGCCTACCACAATGAGCAGTTCTTC,CASSLAYHNEQFF
TRBD1,TRBV15,TRBJ2-7,TGTGCCACCAGCAGGACCCCCAGGGGGCGCGAGCAGTACTTC,CATSRTPRGREQYF
.,TRBV10-1,TRBJ2-1,TGCGCCAGCAGTGAGTATGTGGAGGGAACTTACAATGAGCAGTTCTTC,CASSEYVEGTYNEQFF
.,TRBV25-1,TRBJ2-7,TGTGCCAGCAACGCCCCGTCGGGAGAGCAGTACTTC,CASNAPSGEQYF
TRBD2,TRBV7-2,TRBJ2-3,TGTGCCAGCAGCCCGGGACTAGCGGGGGCCGCAGATACGCAGTATTTT,CASSPGLAGAADTQYF
TRBD1,TRBV11-2,TRBJ1-3,TGTGCCAGCAGCCCCCGGGACAGGAGCTCTGGAAACACCATATATTTT,CASSPRDRSSGNTIYF
TRBD1,TRBV15,TRBJ1-2,TGTGCCACGGGGGAGGCCAGGGGGAGCTATGGCTACACCTTC,CATGEARGSYGYTF
.,TRBV2,TRBJ2-5,TGTGCCAGCAGTTTACTAGCAGTTGTGGAGACCCAGTACTTC,CASSLLAVVETQYF
TRBD1,TRBV5-1,TRBJ1-4,TGCGCCAGCAGCGAGCTCGGACAGGGTTATGAAAAACTGTTTTTT,CASSELGQGYEKLFF
.,TRBV11-2,TRBJ2-5,TGTGCCAGCAGCCCTCTGCCCCAGCGGGCGGCGCAAGAGACCCAGTACTTC,CASSPLPQRAAQETQYF
.,TRBV7-9,TRBJ2-4,TGTGCCAGCAGCCTTATGGAGGGGGACATTCAGTACTTC,CASSLMEGDIQYF
.,TRBV5-8,TRBJ1-3,TGTGCCAGCAGCTTGGTTGTCGGGACCTCTGGAAACACCATATATTTT,CASSLVVGTSGNTIYF
TRBD2,TRBV27,TRBJ2-7,TGTGCCAGCAGCTCCAGTAGCGGGAGCTACGAGCAGTACTTC,CASSSSSGSYEQYF
.,TRBV28,TRBJ2-3,TGTGCCAGTTCGTTCACAGATACGCAGTATTTT,CASSFTDTQYF
TRBD2,TRBV5-1,TRBJ2-1,TGCGCCAGCAGCGGCGGGACTAGCGGGACTATGTCTGAGCAGTTCTTC,CASSGGTSGTMSEQFF
.,TRBV7-8,TRBJ2-7,TGTGCCAGCAGCTTAGGAGACGTTCCCTACGAGCAGTACTTC,CASSLGDVPYEQYF
.,TRBV28,TRBJ1-5,TGTGCCAGCAGTCGCCCAGGAGGGGGGTCCGTCAATCAGCCCCAGCATTTT,CASSRPGGGSVNQPQHF